The rows below give T cell receptor beta chains drawn from one sample of a study of blood T cell repertoires in COVID-19. TCRdb's copy holds only in-frame clones and misses some; the assay was immunoSEQ multiplex PCR. The sample contains fewer than 200,000 clones, around 88% of which appear only once. Sequenced: peripheral blood. The receptors were gathered from a woman aged 70-85 years who had recovered from COVID-19. Each CDR3 is given with its conserved first and last residue. The order of the fields is V gene, CDR3 length, CDR3 protein.

V: TRBV15; length: 14; CDR3: CATTSGSAWHTQYF
V: TRBV6-1; length: 16; CDR3: CASSGGRAQDTGELFF
V: TRBV6-2/TRBV6-3; length: 17; CDR3: CASSYEVAGGPYNEQFF
V: TRBV27; length: 16; CDR3: CASSSPSGAGQETQYF
V: TRBV19; length: 16; CDR3: CASGQRLAGDGGELFF
V: TRBV29-1; length: 13; CDR3: CSRSSGGPNEQFF
V: TRBV4-1; length: 17; CDR3: CASSQEGEDRTYYGYTF
V: TRBV5-5; length: 14; CDR3: CASSSTGVREKLFF
V: TRBV4-3; length: 16; CDR3: CASSQGTDRVGETQYF
V: TRBV4-1; length: 15; CDR3: CASSRGAGAPYEQYF
V: TRBV9; length: 14; CDR3: CASSPGTANYGYTF
V: TRBV29-1; length: 12; CDR3: CSSGGSNTEAFF
V: TRBV25-1; length: 15; CDR3: CASSTRLAAYNEQFF
V: TRBV7-2; length: 15; CDR3: CASSPPAGVSYEQYF
V: TRBV7-3; length: 14; CDR3: CASSPGGGQETQYF
V: TRBV29-1; length: 13; CDR3: CSVPWASTDTQYF
V: TRBV5-1; length: 14; CDR3: CASSLGGPPYEQYF
V: TRBV7-9; length: 14; CDR3: CASSIAGGRYEQYF
V: TRBV5-1; length: 15; CDR3: CASSLDRGGSTEAFF
V: TRBV27; length: 13; CDR3: CASGGQGGFLAFF
V: TRBV3-1/TRBV3-2; length: 16; CDR3: CASSPGLWGGTDTQYF
V: TRBV6-1; length: 15; CDR3: CASSEAGPPHTEAFF
V: TRBV12-3/TRBV12-4; length: 13; CDR3: CASNQEAGYEQYF
V: TRBV13; length: 18; CDR3: CASSSTVPAESSYNEQFF
V: TRBV27; length: 13; CDR3: CASSPQGVPGEYF
V: TRBV28; length: 17; CDR3: CASSLWELAGGPGEQYF
V: TRBV24-1; length: 15; CDR3: CATSAAGGPNSPLHF
V: TRBV18; length: 16; CDR3: CASSPGQGFSSYEQYF
V: TRBV24-1; length: 14; CDR3: CATSDYRQNYGYTF
V: TRBV10-3; length: 16; CDR3: CAISEGASGGLVIQYF
V: TRBV10-3; length: 14; CDR3: CAIQRGPSTDTQYF
V: TRBV19; length: 15; CDR3: CATRDRGPSTDTQYF
V: TRBV7-3; length: 16; CDR3: CASSSPASGDYNEQFF